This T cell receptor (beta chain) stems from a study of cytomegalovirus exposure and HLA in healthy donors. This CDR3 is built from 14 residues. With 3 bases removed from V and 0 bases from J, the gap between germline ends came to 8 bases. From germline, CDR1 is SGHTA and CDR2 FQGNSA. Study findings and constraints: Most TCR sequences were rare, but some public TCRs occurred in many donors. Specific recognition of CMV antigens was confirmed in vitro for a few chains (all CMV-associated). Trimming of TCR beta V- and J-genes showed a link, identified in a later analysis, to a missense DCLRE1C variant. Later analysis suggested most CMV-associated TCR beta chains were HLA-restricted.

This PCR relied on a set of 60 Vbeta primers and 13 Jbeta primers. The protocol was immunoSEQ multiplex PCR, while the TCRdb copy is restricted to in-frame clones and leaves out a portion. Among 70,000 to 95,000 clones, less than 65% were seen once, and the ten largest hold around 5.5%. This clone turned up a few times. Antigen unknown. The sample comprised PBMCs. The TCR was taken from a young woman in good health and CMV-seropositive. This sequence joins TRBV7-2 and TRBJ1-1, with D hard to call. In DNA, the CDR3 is TGTGCCAGCAGCTTTATGGGCTTGAACACTGAAGCTTTCTTT. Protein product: CASSFMGLNTEAFF.